This record looks at one TCR beta chain sequence and its context. Germline CDR1 reads KGHSH; CDR2 reads LQKENI. This CDR3 has 15 amino acids. Trimming took off 3 bases at V and 0 bases at J, with 11 bases between the two ends. Produced via immunoSEQ multiplex PCR; TCRdb's table is partial and in-frame only. The table lists approximately 100,000 clones, 85% to 90% of them singletons. This record comes from a study of control samples from healthy donors and cancer patients. The chain recombines TRBV18 with TRBJ1-1; D may be TRBD1 (5 bases). Sequencing used PBMCs. The receptor was derived from a man aged 60-69 years with lung cancer. Here the CDR3 reads CASSPLQAMNTEAFF. The CDR3 nucleotides read TGTGCCAGCTCACCGTTACAGGCCATGAACACTGAAGCTTTCTTT.